A selection of T cell receptor beta chains follows, all from one sample in a study of chemoradiotherapy in HPV16-positive cancers. The repertoire was sequenced with immunoSEQ multiplex PCR; TCRdb's copy has only in-frame clones and lacks some. The data contain 19,000 or so clones, roughly 90% of them seen just once; the ten biggest clones take up 13% to 15%. Here the sequenced sample was blood, taken from a patient who underwent chemoradiotherapy. These receptors came from a human donor with HPV-associated anogenital cancer. CDR3s include the opening cysteine and the closing phenylalanine or tryptophan.

>TRBV9|TRBJ1-1
CASSGQQGGINTEAFF
>TRBV5-4|TRBJ1-1
CASRDHRVFYTEAFF
>TRBV5-6|TRBJ1-2
CASSISHRGLYGYTF
>TRBV5-1|TRBJ2-3
CASSLVDSTDTQYF
>TRBV9|TRBJ1-2
CASSDRVGGYTF
>TRBV6-1|TRBJ1-1
CASTHRVGAFF
>TRBV10-2|TRBJ2-7
CASSDTGYYYEQYF
>TRBV7-9|TRBJ2-3
CASDGARRPGGITDTQYF
>TRBV5-1|TRBJ1-4
CASSLGRGEKLFF
>TRBV5-1|TRBJ2-2
CASSLDLSGGTGELFF
>TRBV9|TRBJ2-5
CASSVDQETQYF
>TRBV7-6|TRBJ2-7
CASSPGDRGYEQYF
>TRBV5-1|TRBJ2-3
CASSSTSGGDTQYF
>TRBV6-6|TRBJ1-4
CASSSPYREKLFF
>TRBV2|TRBJ1-2
CASRLTGGIYGYTF
>TRBV19|TRBJ2-3
CASSILGREREDTQYF
>TRBV30|TRBJ2-3
CAWRGEPGHPKGADTQYF
>TRBV6-1|TRBJ1-6
CASGPEITNSPLHF
>TRBV4-1|TRBJ1-5
CASSQDRDRGQVQPQHF
>TRBV12-5|TRBJ2-1
CASGSRGVSYNEQFF
>TRBV9|TRBJ2-7
CASSVDSGSSYEQYF
>TRBV7-8|TRBJ2-5
CASSSVRLAGAQETQYF
>TRBV5-1|TRBJ2-7
CASTEGDPGFSGEQYF
>TRBV30|TRBJ1-6
CAWTRTGLDSPLHF
>TRBV6-5|TRBJ1-1
CASSYDIENTEAFF
>TRBV12-2|TRBJ1-2
CASRLAGRPWGGYTF
>TRBV10-2|TRBJ1-2
CASSDKEIYGYTF
>TRBV7-8|TRBJ1-6
CASSFIPGPNSPLHF
>TRBV7-2|TRBJ1-5
CASSLYQGGNQPQHF
>TRBV5-1|TRBJ1-1
CASSLAGGLNTEAFF
>TRBV9|TRBJ2-3
CASSAWTGTQYF
>TRBV6-5|TRBJ1-3
CASRKGTAGNTIYF
>TRBV18|TRBJ2-1
CASSPPVGGSSYNEQFF
>TRBV10-3|TRBJ1-4
CATKAGTNEKLFF
>TRBV19|TRBJ2-5
CASSRRGQETQYF
>TRBV4-3|TRBJ1-2
CASSRGQGENGYTF
>TRBV5-6|TRBJ1-1
CASSFRFGQGANTEAFF
>TRBV15|TRBJ1-2
CATSRGQGSGGYTF
>TRBV15|TRBJ2-1
CATSQGRETYNEQFF
>TRBV19|TRBJ1-2
CASSTHPIRGGYTF
>TRBV9|TRBJ1-3
CASSYGETSGNTIYF
>TRBV7-2|TRBJ2-7
CASRQGQGSHEQYF
>TRBV6-1|TRBJ1-2
CASSEADWSGYTF
>TRBV5-6|TRBJ2-5
CASSLFRLAGGQETQYF
>TRBV7-2|TRBJ2-3
CASRPGTNTQYF
>TRBV6-6|TRBJ1-1
CASLWRGAIVNTEAFF
>TRBV10-1|TRBJ1-1
CASMRGATEAFF
>TRBV5-6|TRBJ1-5
CASSLGNQPQHF
>TRBV19|TRBJ1-5
CASSILQANQPQHF
>TRBV6-5|TRBJ1-2
CASSYSRWLGYGYTF
>TRBV2|TRBJ1-1
CASTAVAEAFF
>TRBV27|TRBJ2-3
CASSYTGGRDTQYF
>TRBV6-5|TRBJ2-3
CASSYGQGSADTQYF
>TRBV14|TRBJ1-1
CASSQDFGNTEAFF
>TRBV6-5|TRBJ2-2
CASSYSTGGDTGELFF